This T cell receptor (beta chain) was recorded in a study of cytomegalovirus exposure and HLA in healthy donors. The length of the CDR3 is 17 residues. CDR1 is SGHRS, CDR2 YFSETQ, per germline. V gave up 0 bases and J gave up 6 bases, with 21 bases separating them. Some clones are missing from TCRdb's copy, which holds only in-frame ones; the method was immunoSEQ multiplex PCR. The data contain 150,000 to 200,000 clones, about 84% of them singletons. The receptor was isolated from a woman younger than 30 in good health and CMV-seronegative. The V and J genes are TRBV5-1 and TRBJ1-1, with TRBD1 as a possible D gene (5 bases). Material: PBMCs. CDR3 in amino acids: CASSLDGRDFISAEAFF. The CDR3 DNA sequence: TGCGCCAGCAGCTTGGATGGCCGGGACTTTATTTCCGCTGAAGCTTTCTTT.